Detailed here is one TCR beta chain. Its antigen is currently unknown. This specimen belongs to a study of cytomegalovirus exposure and HLA in healthy donors. The CDR3 is 13 residues long. The germline V and J ends were trimmed by 5 bases and 2 bases, with 12 bases remaining between them. Germline assignment: CDR1 SQVTM and CDR2 ANQGSEA. Amplification used 60 Vbeta primers and 13 Jbeta primers. This table comes from immunoSEQ multiplex PCR, and its TCRdb copy is limited to in-frame clones, with some not included. The table lists about 160,000 clones, roughly 85% of them singletons. Whole-study results and caveats: Productive rates of about 90% or about 30% were seen for most TCR beta V segments in an earlier analysis.

This sequence joins TRBV29-1 and TRBJ1-2; D not certain. The TCR comes from a man younger than 30 in good health and CMV-seropositive. Source material: PBMCs. CDR3 amino acids: CSVWFPGNYGYTF. The DNA of the CDR3 is TGCAGCGTTTGGTTCCCAGGCAACTATGGCTACACCTTC.